These T cell receptor beta chains were read from a single sample in a study of shared clonotypes between healthy human individuals. Measured with immunoSEQ multiplex PCR; TCRdb has only the in-frame clones, and not every one. Of roughly 1 million clones listed, around three quarters are singletons. Sequenced input: memory CD4+ T cells from PBMCs. Source of these receptors: a man in his late teens or twenties in good health. Some clones in this sample may be carry-over from other donors' samples. Both conserved end residues are part of each CDR3. A D gene is named only where the DNA matches it firmly. Only part of the rows carry a size: once, few, many, or a class if the clone is expanded.

d_gene: -; abundance: -; j_gene: TRBJ1-5; v_gene: TRBV2; CDR3nt: TGTGCCAGCAGTGAATGGGGGCGAGGCAATCAGCCCCAGCATTTT; CDR3aa: CASSEWGRGNQPQHF
d_gene: -; abundance: few; j_gene: TRBJ1-5; v_gene: TRBV6-1; CDR3nt: TGTGCCAGCAGTGAAAGGACGGGTGTTGGCAATCAGCCCCAGCATTTT; CDR3aa: CASSERTGVGNQPQHF
d_gene: TRBD1; abundance: once; j_gene: TRBJ1-5; v_gene: TRBV7-2; CDR3nt: TGTGCCAGCAGTTATGACAGGGGTCAGCCCCAGCATTTT; CDR3aa: CASSYDRGQPQHF
d_gene: TRBD2; abundance: few; j_gene: TRBJ2-7; v_gene: TRBV28; CDR3nt: TGTGCCAGCAGTTTATTAGCGGGAGACGAGCAGTACTTC; CDR3aa: CASSLLAGDEQYF
d_gene: -; abundance: -; j_gene: TRBJ2-5; v_gene: TRBV7-3; CDR3nt: TGTGCCAGCAGCCCCACAGGGTTTCAAGAGACCCAGTACTTC; CDR3aa: CASSPTGFQETQYF
d_gene: -; abundance: -; j_gene: TRBJ2-5; v_gene: TRBV28; CDR3nt: TGTGCCAGCAGTTTAACAGGGAGAGGAGAGACCCAGTACTTC; CDR3aa: CASSLTGRGETQYF
d_gene: TRBD1; abundance: -; j_gene: TRBJ1-2; v_gene: TRBV28; CDR3nt: TGTGCCAGCAGTTTATTCGACAGGGGGTATGGCTACACCTTC; CDR3aa: CASSLFDRGYGYTF
d_gene: -; abundance: -; j_gene: TRBJ2-2; v_gene: TRBV14; CDR3nt: TGTGCCAGCAGCGATCCGGGGACCGGGGAGCTGTTTTTT; CDR3aa: CASSDPGTGELFF
d_gene: TRBD2; abundance: few; j_gene: TRBJ2-7; v_gene: TRBV28; CDR3nt: TGTGCCAGCAGTTTTGTATCTGGGACTAGCCGGGGGCGCGCGTACTTC; CDR3aa: CASSFVSGTSRGRAYF
d_gene: -; abundance: -; j_gene: TRBJ2-7; v_gene: TRBV30; CDR3nt: TGTGCCTGGAGTGATAACCGGAACCAGTACTTC; CDR3aa: CAWSDNRNQYF
d_gene: -; abundance: few; j_gene: TRBJ2-7; v_gene: TRBV2; CDR3nt: TGTGCCAGCCAAGGGGAAGGGTACGAGCAGTACTTC; CDR3aa: CASQGEGYEQYF
d_gene: TRBD1; abundance: -; j_gene: TRBJ2-5; v_gene: TRBV9; CDR3nt: TGTGCCAGCAGCCTGATGGGGACAGGGGAAGAGACCCAGTACTTC; CDR3aa: CASSLMGTGEETQYF
d_gene: TRBD1; abundance: -; j_gene: TRBJ1-2; v_gene: TRBV30; CDR3nt: TGTGCCTGGAGGACAGGGAGGAGGTATGGCTACACCTTC; CDR3aa: CAWRTGRRYGYTF
d_gene: TRBD2; abundance: -; j_gene: TRBJ2-1; v_gene: TRBV4-1; CDR3nt: TGCGCCAGCAGCCAGGTACTAGCGGGGTCTTACAATGAGCAGTTCTTC; CDR3aa: CASSQVLAGSYNEQFF
d_gene: TRBD1; abundance: -; j_gene: TRBJ2-5; v_gene: TRBV11-2; CDR3nt: TGTGCCAGCAGCCCTTCGGACAGGCCACATCAGTACTTC; CDR3aa: CASSPSDRPHQYF
d_gene: -; abundance: -; j_gene: TRBJ1-3; v_gene: TRBV4-3; CDR3nt: TGCGCCAGCAGCCAAGATGGGATGGGGGTAAACACCATATATTTT; CDR3aa: CASSQDGMGVNTIYF
d_gene: -; abundance: -; j_gene: TRBJ2-3; v_gene: TRBV28; CDR3nt: TGTGCCAGCAGCCCACGGGGGGCAGGGGATACGCAGTATTTT; CDR3aa: CASSPRGAGDTQYF
d_gene: TRBD2; abundance: -; j_gene: TRBJ2-3; v_gene: TRBV7-3; CDR3nt: TGTGCCAGCAGCTTACTAGCGGGAGTCACAGATACGCAGTATTTT; CDR3aa: CASSLLAGVTDTQYF
d_gene: -; abundance: -; j_gene: TRBJ1-2; v_gene: TRBV7-6; CDR3nt: TGTGCCAGCAGCCCACTATCGGGGCGGCAGGAGGGCTACACCTTC; CDR3aa: CASSPLSGRQEGYTF
d_gene: -; abundance: -; j_gene: TRBJ1-5; v_gene: TRBV19; CDR3nt: TGTGCCAGTAGGGCACGGGGAGGGAATCCAGCTGCCTGGGGTCAGCCCCAGCATTTT; CDR3aa: CASRARGGNPAAWGQPQHF